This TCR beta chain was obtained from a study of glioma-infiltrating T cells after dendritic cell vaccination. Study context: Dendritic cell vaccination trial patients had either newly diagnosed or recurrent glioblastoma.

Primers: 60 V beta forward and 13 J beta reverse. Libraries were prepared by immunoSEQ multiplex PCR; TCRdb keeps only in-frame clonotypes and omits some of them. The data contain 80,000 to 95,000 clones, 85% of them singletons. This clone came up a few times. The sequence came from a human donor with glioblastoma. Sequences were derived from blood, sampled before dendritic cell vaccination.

CDR3 sequence reads: CASSYTGDYEQYF. CDR3 DNA: TGTGCCAGCAGTTACACAGGTGACTACGAGCAGTACTTC. The rearrangement links TRBV5-5 to TRBJ2-7; TRBD1 is a possible D gene (5 bases). Germline CDR1 and CDR2: SGHKS and YYEKEE (reference sequence). This CDR3 comprises 13 residues. The V end was cut by 5 bases, the J end by 3 bases, with 12 bases between.